This T cell receptor beta chain was recovered during a study of cytomegalovirus exposure and HLA in healthy donors. On the study more broadly: Earlier, roughly 120 million unique TCR beta sequences were recovered from approximately 180 million T cells by an analysis. Study results and caveats: In a later analysis, DRB1 alleles had the most associated TCRs; HLA-C alleles the fewest. Excluded were some V segments that proved indistinguishable, including TRBV6-2 and TRBV6-3.

Trimming shortened V by 0 bases and J by 7 bases, and 13 bases separated the two germline ends. Germline assignment: CDR1 SGHRS and CDR2 YFSETQ. The CDR3 sequence is 14 residues long. On this clone: The antigen is not known.

Amplification used 60 Vbeta primers and 13 Jbeta primers. Assay used: immunoSEQ multiplex PCR; TCRdb lists only in-frame clones, some missing. The sample lists 120,000 to 150,000 clones; less than 85% were seen once. Sequenced sample: PBMCs. V is TRBV5-1 and J is TRBJ2-5; D not certain. This clonotype originated in a man aged 40-49 years in good health and CMV-seronegative. CDR3: CASSLDRSPGTQYF. Here the CDR3 DNA reads TGCGCCAGCAGCTTGGATCGCTCCCCGGGGACCCAGTACTTC.